This T cell receptor (beta chain) was sequenced in a study of cytomegalovirus exposure and HLA in healthy donors. Study-level findings and limits: A later analysis linked a missense DCLRE1C variant to TCR beta V- and J-gene trimming.

PCR involved 60 Vbeta and 13 Jbeta primers. Measured with immunoSEQ multiplex PCR; TCRdb has only the in-frame clones, and not every one. Of around 260,000 clones listed, about 80% were seen once; the top ten hold about 0.3%. As to this clone: Its antigen is unknown.

Germline V gene data show CDR1 as LNHDA and CDR2 as SQIVND (reference sequence). The CDR3 covers 14 residues. V was clipped by 5 bases and J by 4 bases; unmatched bases: 7. Sequenced input: PBMCs. This clonotype originated in a girl aged 2-10 years in good health and CMV-seronegative. The V call is TRBV19, the J call TRBJ1-1; 7 bases fit TRBD1. The CDR3 region has the DNA TGTGCCAGTAGTCCACCTGACAGGGTCACTGAAGCTTTCTTT. Residues: CASSPPDRVTEAFF. Combining the CDR3 with reference TRBV19 and TRBJ1-1 gives the whole variable domain DGGITQSPKYLFRKEGQNVTLSCEQNLNHDAMYWYRQDPGQGLRLIYYSQIVNDFQKGDIAEGYSVSREKKESFPLTVTSAQKNPTAFYLCASSPPDRVTEAFFGQGTRLTVV.